This T cell receptor (beta chain) is from a study of blood T cell repertoires in COVID-19. Study at large: Sources were T cells, B-cell-depleted T cells, or PBMCs; the material itself was cDNA or gDNA.

CDR1 is ENHRY, CDR2 SYGVKD, per germline. There are 13 residues in the CDR3. V was trimmed by 4 bases and J by 1 base, leaving 7 bases between them. The data were produced by immunoSEQ multiplex PCR, yet TCRdb's version contains in-frame clones alone and is incomplete. The sample has more than 450,000 clones; about nine tenths are singletons. The genes are TRBV10-3 and TRBJ1-1; D call uncertain. Sequencing was done on a sample of PBMCs or T cells enriched from blood (not recorded which). This receptor was obtained from a woman aged 18 to 35 who had recovered from COVID-19. The CDR3 here is CAISVSRNTEAFF. CDR3 in DNA: TGTGCCATCAGTGTGAGTAGGAACACTGAAGCTTTCTTT.